The present T cell receptor beta chain was sequenced within a study of blood T cell repertoires in COVID-19. Study in general: The United States, Italy and Spain provided the acute and convalescent COVID-19 samples.

Trimming cost V 5 bases and J 9 bases; bases outside gene matches: 8. Per the germline V gene, CDR1 is SGHNT and CDR2 is YENEEA. There are 16 residues in the CDR3. Libraries were prepared by immunoSEQ multiplex PCR; TCRdb keeps only in-frame clonotypes and omits some of them. The sample includes some 38,000 clones, around 70% of them seen just once. Patients at the Seattle site were enrolled during active infection and followed longitudinally. The gene calls are TRBV11-3 and TRBJ2-1; 15 bases are a match to TRBD2. The sequence was collected from a man aged 65-85 years with COVID-19, enrolled during active disease. The sequencing sample was made of peripheral blood. The CDR3 sequence is CASSPGTSGRKVEQFF. The CDR3 bases are TGTGCCAGCAGCCCTGGGACTAGCGGGAGGAAAGTTGAGCAGTTCTTC.